One sample yielded the 4 T cell receptor beta chains listed below, sequenced in a study of control samples from healthy donors and cancer patients. The assay was immunoSEQ multiplex PCR, and TCRdb's table has in-frame clones only and misses some. The sample gives 160,000 or so clones, 95% to 96% of which show up once; just over 1% is in the top ten. Sequenced input: blood. These receptors all come from a woman in her twenties or thirties in good health.

The V call is TRBV4-2, the J call TRBJ1-1; TRBD1 matches 9 bases. Germline V gene sequence: CDR1 LGHNA, CDR2 YNFKEQ. Trimming took 3 bases from V and 5 from J; bases not matched to a gene: 4. The CDR3 has 14 residues. The CDR3 spells CASSQGQGWTEAFF. In nucleotides, the CDR3 is TGTGCCAGCAGCCAGGGACAGGGATGGACTGAAGCTTTCTTT.

The chain uses TRBV6-4 and TRBJ2-4, with D hard to call. V lost 11 bases and J lost 7, with 9 bases in between. This CDR3 has 10 residues. Germline CDR1 MRHNA, CDR2 SNTAGT. This CDR3 reads CARLGNIQYF. The CDR3 DNA reads as TGTGCCCGCCTGGGCAACATTCAGTACTTC.

This clone was seen a few times. The V call is TRBV5-1, the J call TRBJ2-2, with D uncertain. V lost 0 bases to trimming and J lost 6 bases, with 6 bases between them. CDR1 is SGHRS, CDR2 YFSETQ, per germline. The CDR3 totals 13 residues. The CDR3 loop reads CASSLDGAGELFF. The DNA of the CDR3 is TGCGCCAGCAGCTTGGATGGGGCCGGGGAGCTGTTTTTT.

The chain links TRBV9 to TRBJ1-2, with D unclear. With 3 bases removed from V and 8 bases from J, the gap between germline ends came to 11 bases. CDR3 length: 12 residues. Germline CDR1 and CDR2: SGDLS and YYNGEE. CDR3 coding DNA: TGTGCCAGCAGCGAAATATATCGGGGCTACACCTTC. Translation: CASSEIYRGYTF.